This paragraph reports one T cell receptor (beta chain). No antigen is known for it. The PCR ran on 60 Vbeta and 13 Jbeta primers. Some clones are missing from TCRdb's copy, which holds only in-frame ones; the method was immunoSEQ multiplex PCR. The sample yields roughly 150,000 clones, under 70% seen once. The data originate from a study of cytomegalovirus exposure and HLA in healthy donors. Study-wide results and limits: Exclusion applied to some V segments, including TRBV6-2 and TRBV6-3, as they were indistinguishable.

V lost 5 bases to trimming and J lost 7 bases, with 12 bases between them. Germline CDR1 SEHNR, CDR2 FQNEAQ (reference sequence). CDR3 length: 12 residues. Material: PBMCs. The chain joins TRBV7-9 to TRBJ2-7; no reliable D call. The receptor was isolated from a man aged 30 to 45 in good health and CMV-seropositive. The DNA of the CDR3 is TGTGCCAGCAGCCGTGACCCCGGGGAGCAGTACTTC. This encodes CASSRDPGEQYF. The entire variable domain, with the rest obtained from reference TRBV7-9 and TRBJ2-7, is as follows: DTGVSQNPRHKITKRGQNVTFRCDPISEHNRLYWYRQTLGQGPEFLTYFQNEAQLEKSRLLSDRFSAERPKGSFSTLEIQRTEQGDSAMYLCASSRDPGEQYFGPGTRLTVT.